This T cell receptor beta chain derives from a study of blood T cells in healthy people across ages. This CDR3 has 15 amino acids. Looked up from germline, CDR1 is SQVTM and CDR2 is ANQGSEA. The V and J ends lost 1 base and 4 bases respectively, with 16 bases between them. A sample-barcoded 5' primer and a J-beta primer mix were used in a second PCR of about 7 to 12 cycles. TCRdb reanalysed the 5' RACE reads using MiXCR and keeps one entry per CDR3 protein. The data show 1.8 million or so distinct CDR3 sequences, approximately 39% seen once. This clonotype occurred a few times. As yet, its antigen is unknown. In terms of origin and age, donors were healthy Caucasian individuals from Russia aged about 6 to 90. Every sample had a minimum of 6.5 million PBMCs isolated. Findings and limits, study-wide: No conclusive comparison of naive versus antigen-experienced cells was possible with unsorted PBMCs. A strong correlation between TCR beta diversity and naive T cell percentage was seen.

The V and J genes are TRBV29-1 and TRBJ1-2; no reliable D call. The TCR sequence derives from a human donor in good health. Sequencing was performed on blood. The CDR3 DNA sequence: TGCAGCGTTGAAGGACGGGAGAACGGGAGCTATGGCTACACCTTC. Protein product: CSVEGRENGSYGYTF.